The rows below give T cell receptor beta chains drawn from one sample of a study of T-cell reconstitution after alpha-beta-depleted transplantation in children. TCRdb independently ran MiXCR on the PCR reads; one entry per CDR3 protein. This sample has roughly 500,000 distinct CDR3 sequences, with around a third found just once. This specimen was PBMCs from the stem cell graft donor, taken from the stem cell graft. The receptors were sampled from a human donor who donated a stem cell graft to a child with aplastic anemia. Both conserved end residues are part of each CDR3. A D gene is named only where the DNA matches it firmly. A row's size may be missing; if present it is once, few, many or a size class.

J | size | V | D | CDR3 | DNA
TRBJ1-1 | . | TRBV28 | . | CASSLGYRVRAFF | TGTGCCAGCAGTTTGGGATACAGGGTTAGAGCTTTCTTT
TRBJ2-3 | . | TRBV25-1 | TRBD2 | CASSGLGGSTQYF | TGTGCCAGCAGTGGCTTAGGCGGGAGTACGCAGTATTTT
TRBJ2-4 | . | TRBV29-1 | TRBD2 | CSVATSGRTKNIQYF | TGCAGCGTTGCTACTAGCGGGAGGACCAAAAACATTCAGTACTTC
TRBJ1-5 | . | TRBV12-3/TRBV12-4 | TRBD1 | CASSLGGTGLWPQHF | TGTGCCAGCAGTTTAGGGGGGACAGGCCTTTGGCCCCAGCATTTT
TRBJ2-3 | . | TRBV6-2/TRBV6-3 | TRBD2 | CASSYGGRAGDTQYF | TGTGCCAGCAGTTACGGCGGGAGGGCCGGAGATACGCAGTATTTT
TRBJ2-3 | . | TRBV5-1 | TRBD1 | CASSYHGQGDGTDTQYF | TGCGCCAGCAGCTACCACGGACAGGGGGATGGCACAGATACGCAGTATTTT
TRBJ2-1 | . | TRBV7-2 | . | CASSFSSSYNEQFF | TGTGCCAGCAGCTTCTCCAGCTCCTACAATGAGCAGTTCTTC
TRBJ2-1 | . | TRBV10-3 | . | CAISEGGAPYNEQFF | TGTGCCATCAGTGAGGGCGGGGCGCCTTACAATGAGCAGTTCTTC
TRBJ2-5 | few | TRBV16 | . | CASSQSVGVGETQYF | TGTGCCAGCAGCCAATCGGTCGGGGTAGGAGAGACCCAGTACTTC
TRBJ2-7 | . | TRBV7-8 | TRBD1 | CASSPRQGPYEQYF | TGTGCCAGCAGCCCCCGACAGGGACCCTACGAGCAGTACTTC
TRBJ2-7 | few | TRBV7-6 | . | CASSLGFSQGPHEQYF | TGTGCCAGCAGCTTAGGATTCTCACAGGGTCCCCACGAGCAGTACTTC
TRBJ2-1 | . | TRBV12-3/TRBV12-4 | TRBD2 | CASSLGVAGGREQFF | TGTGCCAGCAGCCTTGGGGTAGCGGGAGGTCGGGAGCAGTTCTTC
TRBJ1-5 | . | TRBV7-2 | . | CASSVAPSGGQPQHF | TGTGCCAGCAGCGTTGCCCCCTCGGGGGGACAGCCCCAGCATTTT
TRBJ2-1 | few | TRBV7-2 | . | CASSGPNGNEQFF | TGTGCCAGCAGTGGTCCGAACGGTAATGAGCAGTTCTTC
TRBJ2-3 | few | TRBV18 | . | CASSPDSPGTTDTQYF | TGTGCCAGCTCACCAGATTCGCCCGGGACCACAGATACGCAGTATTTT
TRBJ2-1 | few | TRBV7-3 | . | CASSSRVADYNEQFF | TGTGCCAGCAGCTCCCGGGTAGCGGATTACAATGAGCAGTTCTTC
TRBJ1-2 | . | TRBV3-1 | TRBD1 | CASSPNRGRLGGYTF | TGTGCCAGCAGCCCGAACAGGGGGCGCCTGGGTGGCTACACCTTC
TRBJ1-2 | . | TRBV12-3/TRBV12-4 | . | CASSLVEDGYTF | TGTGCCAGCAGTTTAGTGGAGGATGGCTACACCTTC
TRBJ2-5 | . | TRBV7-9 | . | CASSFTGVQETQYF | TGTGCCAGCAGCTTTACGGGAGTACAAGAGACCCAGTACTTC
TRBJ2-4 | . | TRBV7-9 | . | CASSFTGSENIQYF | TGTGCCAGCAGCTTCACAGGGTCCGAAAACATTCAGTACTTC
TRBJ1-1 | once | TRBV4-1 | TRBD1 | CASSQDVQTGGLNTEAFF | TGCGCCAGCAGCCAAGATGTTCAGACAGGGGGCTTGAACACTGAAGCTTTCTTT
TRBJ2-2 | few | TRBV6-1 | . | CAIGAGQPINTGELFF | TGTGCCATTGGAGCGGGCCAGCCGATTAACACCGGGGAGCTGTTTTTT
TRBJ1-2 | . | TRBV20-1 | . | CSARVGGGVLDGYTF | TGCAGTGCTAGAGTGGGGGGGGGCGTTTTGGATGGCTACACCTTC
TRBJ1-5 | . | TRBV19 | . | CASSDSMGNQPQHF | TGTGCCAGCTCCGACTCGATGGGCAATCAGCCCCAGCATTTT
TRBJ1-2 | . | TRBV10-3 | . | CAITVGMTNYGYTF | TGTGCCATCACGGTTGGGATGACTAACTATGGCTACACCTTC
TRBJ1-2 | . | TRBV9 | . | CASSVSGANYGYTF | TGTGCCAGCAGCGTATCCGGCGCTAACTATGGCTACACCTTC
TRBJ2-5 | . | TRBV3-1 | . | CASSQDGTEKETQYF | TGTGCCAGCAGCCAAGATGGGACCGAGAAGGAGACCCAGTACTTC
TRBJ1-2 | . | TRBV7-2 | TRBD1 | CASSFSGTVTNYGYTF | TGTGCCAGCAGCTTTAGCGGGACAGTGACCAACTATGGCTACACCTTC
TRBJ2-5 | . | TRBV5-1 | . | CASSLSAIDRLGETQYF | TGCGCCAGCAGCCTAAGCGCAATCGATCGTTTGGGAGAGACCCAGTACTTC
TRBJ2-1 | few | TRBV18 | . | CASSPGLDNEQFF | TGTGCCAGCTCACCAGGGCTGGACAATGAGCAGTTCTTC
TRBJ1-1 | few | TRBV7-9 | . | CASTGISAINTEAFF | TGTGCCAGCACCGGGATCAGCGCCATTAACACTGAAGCTTTCTTT
TRBJ2-1 | . | TRBV7-2 | TRBD2 | CASSLARGLAGDHNEQFF | TGTGCCAGCAGCTTAGCCCGGGGACTAGCGGGAGACCACAATGAGCAGTTCTTC
TRBJ2-3 | . | TRBV15 | . | CATSRGALSTDTQYF | TGTGCCACCAGCAGAGGGGCATTAAGCACAGATACGCAGTATTTT
TRBJ2-3 | . | TRBV24-1 | TRBD2 | CATSTSGRQNTQYF | TGTGCCACCAGTACTAGCGGGAGGCAGAATACGCAGTATTTT
TRBJ2-1 | . | TRBV18 | . | CASSPLLNDEQFF | TGTGCCAGCTCACCACTCTTAAACGATGAGCAGTTCTTC
TRBJ1-4 | . | TRBV9 | . | CASSGRSVRATNEKLFF | TGTGCCAGCAGCGGGCGATCGGTCCGTGCAACTAATGAAAAACTGTTTTTT
TRBJ1-1 | . | TRBV19 | . | CASSIGGATEAFF | TGTGCCAGTAGTATAGGCGGGGCCACTGAAGCTTTCTTT
TRBJ2-7 | . | TRBV20-1 | . | CSALGQRDYEQYF | TGCAGTGCTCTCGGACAGCGCGATTACGAGCAGTACTTC
TRBJ2-1 | few | TRBV5-4 | TRBD2 | CASSSGGAGVYNEQFF | TGTGCCAGCAGCTCGGGAGGAGCGGGAGTGTACAATGAGCAGTTCTTC
TRBJ2-2 | . | TRBV30 | . | CAWNPLKGTNTGELFF | TGTGCCTGGAATCCCCTAAAAGGGACGAACACCGGGGAGCTGTTTTTT
TRBJ1-2 | . | TRBV7-2 | TRBD1 | CASSSTGVRGYTF | TGTGCCAGCAGCTCGACAGGGGTTCGGGGCTACACCTTC
TRBJ2-7 | . | TRBV5-1 | TRBD2 | CASSLGTSGRAWFYEQYF | TGCGCCAGCAGCTTGGGGACTAGCGGGAGGGCCTGGTTCTACGAGCAGTACTTC
TRBJ2-2 | . | TRBV7-2 | TRBD1 | CASSLSATGGTGELFF | TGTGCCAGCAGCTTATCCGCGACAGGGGGCACCGGGGAGCTGTTTTTT
TRBJ1-2 | . | TRBV7-2 | TRBD1 | CASSPPTGAILGGYTF | TGTGCCAGCAGCCCGCCGACAGGGGCAATCCTAGGTGGCTACACCTTC
TRBJ2-7 | few | TRBV4-3 | TRBD1 | CASSQDRTGGNEQYF | TGCGCCAGCAGCCAAGATCGGACAGGGGGCAACGAGCAGTACTTC
TRBJ2-5 | many | TRBV12-3/TRBV12-4 | . | CASSLRRGGETQYF | TGTGCCAGCAGCTTGCGACGAGGTGGGGAGACCCAGTACTTC
TRBJ1-5 | . | TRBV20-1 | . | CSAAGGGNQPQHF | TGCAGTGCTGCCGGGGGAGGGAATCAGCCCCAGCATTTT
TRBJ1-1 | . | TRBV7-2 | . | CASSLVVGKNTEAFF | TGTGCCAGCAGCTTAGTCGTAGGAAAGAACACTGAAGCTTTCTTT
TRBJ2-1 | . | TRBV12-3/TRBV12-4 | TRBD2 | CASRRLAGSYNEQFF | TGTGCCAGCAGACGGCTAGCGGGAAGCTACAATGAGCAGTTCTTC
TRBJ2-7 | . | TRBV25-1 | TRBD1 | CASSDWTGRLYEQYF | TGTGCCAGCAGTGACTGGACAGGCCGGCTCTACGAGCAGTACTTC
TRBJ1-5 | . | TRBV7-2 | . | CASSLVEGKQPQHF | TGTGCCAGCAGCTTAGTGGAGGGTAAGCAGCCCCAGCATTTT
TRBJ1-2 | . | TRBV29-1 | . | CSDADSFYGYTF | TGCAGCGACGCGGACAGTTTCTATGGCTACACCTTC
TRBJ2-3 | few | TRBV9 | . | CASTPGNF | TGTGCCAGCACCCCGGGTAATTTT
TRBJ2-1 | few | TRBV4-3 | TRBD2 | CASSHELAGRANEQFF | TGCGCCAGCAGCCACGAACTAGCGGGACGGGCCAATGAGCAGTTCTTC